One and the same sample provided the 24 T cell receptor beta chains below, sequenced in a study of shared clonotypes between healthy human individuals. Method: immunoSEQ multiplex PCR; TCRdb's copy keeps in-frame clones and lacks some. The sample lists a few hundred thousand clones, approximately 65% occurring once. Sequences were obtained from memory CD4+ T cells sorted from blood. Subset specified: CD45RA-negative fraction. The receptors stem from a man aged 25 to 45 in good health.

The chain combines TRBV18 with TRBJ2-2; TRBD2 aligns across 7 bases. With V trimmed by 3 bases and J by 3 bases, 4 bases remained unmatched. There are 15 residues in the CDR3. Germline V CDR1 and CDR2: KGHSH, LQKENI. CDR3 sequence: CASSPGLGDTGELFF. CDR3 bases: TGTGCCAGCTCACCCGGACTAGGCGACACCGGGGAGCTGTTTTTT.

This clone was counted between two and nine times. The rearrangement uses TRBV6-1 and TRBJ2-7, with 7 nucleotides matching TRBD1. The CDR3 has 14 amino acids. V dropped 4 bases and J dropped 7; count of bases not matched to a gene: 10. CDR1 is MNHNS, CDR2 SASEGT, per germline. CDR3 loop: CASSGLQGIGEQYF. The CDR3 region has the DNA TGTGCCAGCAGTGGATTACAGGGGATAGGGGAGCAGTACTTC.

This clone was seen more than once but under ten times. The CDR3 DNA is TGTGCCAGCAGTGAATTCCCAGGCGCGGGAAACACCATATATTTT. It codes for CASSEFPGAGNTIYF. The chain has TRBV2 and TRBJ1-3; D call uncertain. The V gene lost 2 bases and the J gene lost 4 bases, with 12 bases spanning the gap. Per the germline V gene, CDR1 is SNHLY and CDR2 is FYNNEI. The length of the CDR3 is 15 residues.

The chain employs TRBV18 and TRBJ2-5; D may be TRBD1 (5 bases). Germline values: CDR1 KGHSH, CDR2 LQKENI. The length of the CDR3 is 14 residues. Trimming left V 4 bases short and J 5 bases short, with 14 bases between. For the CDR3, the DNA is TGTGCCAGCTCACGTACAGGATTCTGGGAGACCCAGTACTTC. Residues: CASSRTGFWETQYF.

This sequence joins TRBV7-9 and TRBJ1-3, with D possibly TRBD1 on 5 matching bases. The CDR3 extends over 17 amino acids. CDR1 and CDR2 from the germline V gene are SEHNR and FQNEAQ (reference sequence). Between the trimmed V and J ends, which lost 5 bases and 4 bases, there was a span of 21 bases. The CDR3 loop reads CASSPKGEGLRGNTIYF. The CDR3 nucleotides are TGTGCCAGCAGCCCGAAAGGGGAGGGCCTCAGGGGAAACACCATATATTTT.

The chain combines TRBV28 with TRBJ1-1, with D possibly TRBD1 on 5 matching bases. CDR1 and CDR2 from the germline V gene are MDHEN and SYDVKM. Trimming removed 5 bases from V and 1 base from J, with 14 bases in between. This CDR3 is 15 amino acids long. This chain's CDR3 is CASSRGVRGNTEAFF. The CDR3 nucleotides read TGTGCCAGCAGTCGGGGCGTCCGGGGGAACACTGAAGCTTTCTTT.

This clone showed up just a few times. The rearrangement links TRBV5-4 to TRBJ2-1; D may be TRBD2 (5 bases). CDR1 SGHNT and CDR2 YYREEE come from the germline V gene (reference sequence). The CDR3 extends over 14 amino acids. V was clipped by 4 bases and J by 9 bases, with 17 bases between them. This chain's CDR3 is CASSTRLAGAEQFF. The DNA for the CDR3 is TGTGCCAGCAGCACCCGGCTAGCAGGTGCTGAGCAGTTCTTC.

The J gene is TRBJ2-1, the V gene TRBV11-2; 7 nucleotides agree with TRBD2. The CDR3 sequence is 18 residues long. J lost 1 base, V lost 1 base, and 10 bases had no gene match. Germline-derived CDR1 and CDR2 are SGHAT and FQNNGV. This chain's CDR3 is CASSLGAVAGESYNEQFF. The CDR3 nucleotides are TGTGCCAGCAGCTTAGGGGCGGTGGCGGGAGAATCCTACAATGAGCAGTTCTTC.

There are a few counts of this clone. The genes are TRBV6-5 and TRBJ2-2, with D tentatively TRBD1 (5 bases). The CDR3 spans 14 residues. Trimming stripped 4 bases from V and 0 bases from J, with 6 bases between. Germline lookup yields CDR1 MNHEY and CDR2 SVGAGI. CDR3 nucleotides: TGTGCCAGCAGTTCGACAGCGAACACCGGGGAGCTGTTTTTT. Translation: CASSSTANTGELFF.

The V call is TRBV11-3, the J call TRBJ2-2; the D call may be TRBD1 or TRBD2 (5 bases each). The CDR3 has 15 residues. The V end was cut by 3 bases, the J end by 3 bases, with 11 bases between. CDR1 is SGHNT, CDR2 YENEEA, per germline. CDR3 loop: CASSLGTLDTGELFF. The CDR3 bases are TGTGCCAGCAGCTTGGGGACCCTGGACACCGGGGAGCTGTTTTTT.

This sequence joins TRBV27 and TRBJ1-1; no clear D. Germline V lookup: CDR1 MNHEY, CDR2 SMNVEV (reference sequence). Trimming removed 2 bases at V and 0 bases at J, with 10 bases between. This CDR3 contains 15 residues. The CDR3 coding sequence is TGTGCCAGCAGTTTAACATCTCTCGTGAACACTGAAGCTTTCTTT. Protein product: CASSLTSLVNTEAFF.

The gene calls are TRBV19 and TRBJ2-2; TRBD1 matches 7 bases. The CDR3 totals 14 residues. In germline, CDR1 is LNHDA, CDR2 SQIVND (reference sequence). Losses at the gene ends were 5 bases for V and 2 bases for J; bases not matched to a gene: 2. The CDR3 sequence: CASSGTVNTGELFF. Written as DNA, the CDR3 is TGTGCCAGTAGTGGGACAGTCAACACCGGGGAGCTGTTTTTT.

The chain links TRBV5-4 to TRBJ2-3; D is uncertain. Trimming took 2 bases from V and 4 from J, leaving 11 bases between them. Per germline, CDR1 SGHNT and CDR2 YYREEE (reference sequence). The CDR3 is 14 residues long. The CDR3 region is CASSLVGLADTQYF. The DNA for the CDR3 is TGTGCCAGCAGCTTAGTCGGTCTAGCAGATACGCAGTATTTT.

V is TRBV6-6 and J is TRBJ2-7; possibly TRBD1 for D (6 bases). The CDR3 length is 15 residues. Germline loops: CDR1 MNHNY, CDR2 SVGAGI (reference sequence). The V end lost 5 bases, the J end lost 4 bases, and 18 bases lay between the germline ends. CDR3 sequence reads: CASSRKGGQIYEQYF. In DNA, the CDR3 is TGTGCCAGCAGTAGAAAGGGCGGACAGATTTACGAGCAGTACTTC.

This chain connects TRBV4-1 to TRBJ2-1; D remains ambiguous. Germline CDR1 reads MGHRA; CDR2 reads YSYEKL. V was cut by 0 bases and J by 2 bases, with 8 bases left in between. There are 15 residues in the CDR3. The CDR3 loop is CASSQEESPYNEQFF. The DNA of the CDR3 is TGCGCCAGCAGCCAAGAGGAGAGTCCCTACAATGAGCAGTTCTTC.

This sequence joins TRBV29-1 and TRBJ2-7; TRBD1 or TRBD2 may be the D gene (5 bases each). Germline V gene lookup returns CDR1 SQVTM and CDR2 ANQGSEA. This CDR3 region has 12 residues. The ends were cut back, 4 bases at V and 6 bases at J, with 13 bases in the middle. The CDR3 DNA reads as TGCAGCGTTGTTGACGGGACGGTCGAGCAGTACTTC. It yields the protein CSVVDGTVEQYF.

The chain employs TRBV30 and TRBJ2-2; a possible D gene is TRBD1 (5 bases). Trimming cost V 0 bases and J 3 bases, with 14 bases left between them. The length of the CDR3 is 16 residues. CDR1 and CDR2 (germline): GTSNPN, SVGIG (reference sequence). CDR3 sequence (DNA): TGTGCCTGGAGTGTACTTCTGGCAGGGTACACCGGGGAGCTGTTTTTT. As protein: CAWSVLLAGYTGELFF.

This clone was counted between two and nine times. The chain couples TRBV7-9 to TRBJ1-1; a possible D gene is TRBD1 (5 bases). Trimming pared 5 bases from V and 0 bases from J, leaving 13 bases between. Germline loops: CDR1 SEHNR, CDR2 FQNEAQ (reference sequence). CDR3 length equals 15 residues. The CDR3: CASSTGASLNTEAFF. Written as DNA, the CDR3 is TGTGCCAGCAGCACCGGGGCGTCATTGAACACTGAAGCTTTCTTT. The variable domain in full, completed from reference TRBV7-9 and TRBJ1-1, reads DTGVSQNPRHKITKRGQNVTFRCDPISEHNRLYWYRQTLGQGPEFLTYFQNEAQLEKSRLLSDRFSAERPKGSFSTLEIQRTEQGDSAMYLCASSTGASLNTEAFFGQGTRLTVV.

This clone was found many times. V usage is TRBV5-5 and J usage is TRBJ2-5, with 8 bases lining up with TRBD2. CDR1 is SGHKS and CDR2 is YYEKEE in the germline V gene (reference sequence). J lost 5 bases, V lost 2 bases, and 8 bases had no gene match. This CDR3 comprises 15 residues. CDR3 amino acids: CASSFPGGLVETQYF. The CDR3 DNA reads as TGTGCCAGCAGCTTTCCGGGAGGGCTTGTGGAGACCCAGTACTTC.

This chain joins TRBV28 and TRBJ1-4, with D tentatively TRBD1 (5 bases). V lost 5 bases to trimming and J lost 8 bases, with 18 bases between them. From germline, CDR1 is MDHEN and CDR2 SYDVKM. CDR3 length equals 15 residues. The CDR3 DNA reads TGTGCCAGCAGTGAAGGGACTTCCCGACGGGAAAAACTGTTTTTT. This codes for CASSEGTSRREKLFF.

The chain combines TRBV18 with TRBJ1-4, with unresolved D. V was clipped by 6 bases and J by 4 bases, with 15 bases between them. Germline V CDR1 and CDR2: KGHSH, LQKENI. This CDR3 comprises 15 residues. CDR3 in amino acids: CASSHQVRRNEKLFF. The CDR3 region has the DNA TGTGCCAGCTCCCACCAGGTCAGGCGTAATGAAAAACTGTTTTTT.

CDR3 in DNA: TGTGCCAGCAGCCGAACAACAGGGCCCTACACCTTC. Translation gives CASSRTTGPYTF. The V gene is TRBV7-9, the J gene TRBJ1-2; weak D call: TRBD1 (6 bases). Germline CDR1 is SEHNR and CDR2 is FQNEAQ (reference sequence). Trimming took off 5 bases at V and 10 bases at J, with 14 bases between the two ends. The length of the CDR3 is 12 residues.

This clone occurred once. Written as DNA, the CDR3 is TGTGCCAGCAGAGGACAGGGGGCGAGGGGCTACACCTTC. This encodes CASRGQGARGYTF. V is TRBV6-6 and J is TRBJ1-2, with 11 nucleotides matching TRBD1. CDR1 is MNHNY, CDR2 SVGAGI, per germline (reference sequence). The junction had 5 bases not matched to a gene; V was cut back by 6 bases and J by 8 bases. This CDR3 contains 13 residues.

In the case of this clone: This sample includes further DNA sequences coding for the same CDR3. The chain employs TRBV4-3 and TRBJ2-2; D gene unclear. Germline CDR1 is LGHNA and CDR2 is YSLEER. V lost 1 base and J lost 0, with 3 bases in between. The CDR3 has 14 residues. The CDR3 here is CASSQAANTGELFF. CDR3 DNA sequence: TGCGCCAGCAGCCAAGCGGCGAACACCGGGGAGCTGTTTTTT.